Detailed here is one TCR beta chain. Per the original data handling: Reference gene primer amplification in the assay estimated nucleated cell counts. TCRdb keeps only in-frame clones here, not all; method: immunoSEQ multiplex PCR. V and J calls plus clone size are reproduced from that table; the DNA served to infer D and trimming. The repertoire holds some 95,000 clones, with 70% to 85% as singletons. The record originates from a study of blood T cell repertoires in COVID-19. Looking at the study overall: The origin of the acute and convalescent COVID-19 samples was the United States, Italy and Spain. PBMCs, B-cell-depleted T cells, or T cells were the source of the cDNA or gDNA that made up the material.

The source of this sequence is a man between 65 and 79 years old with acute or convalescent COVID-19. Sequencing was carried out using peripheral blood.

CDR3 residues: CASSRTDRDGYTF. Written as DNA, the CDR3 is TGTGCCAGCAGTCGGACAGATAGGGATGGCTACACCTTC. The gene calls are TRBV3-1 (or the pseudogene TRBV3-2) and TRBJ1-2; D might be TRBD1 (6 bases). The CDR3 covers 13 residues. CDR1 LGHDT and CDR2 YNNKEL come from the germline V gene (reference sequence). The germline V and J ends were trimmed by 6 bases and 6 bases, with 14 bases remaining between them.